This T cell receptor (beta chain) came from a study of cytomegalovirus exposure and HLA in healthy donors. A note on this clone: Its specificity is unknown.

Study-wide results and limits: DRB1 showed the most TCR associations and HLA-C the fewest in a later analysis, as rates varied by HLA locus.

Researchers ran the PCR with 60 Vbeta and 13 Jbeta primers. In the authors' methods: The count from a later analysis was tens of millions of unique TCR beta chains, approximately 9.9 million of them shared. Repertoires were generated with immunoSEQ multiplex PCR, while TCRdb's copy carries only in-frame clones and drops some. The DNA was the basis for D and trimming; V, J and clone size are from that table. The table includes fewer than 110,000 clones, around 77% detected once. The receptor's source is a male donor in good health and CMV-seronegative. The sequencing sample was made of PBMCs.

CDR3 nucleotides: TGTGCCAGAAGCTTGGCCGCCACAATACAGGAATTCGCCTACGAGCAGTACTTC. It codes for CARSLAATIQEFAYEQYF. The chain employs TRBV5-3 and TRBJ2-7, with D tentatively TRBD1 (5 bases). TRBV5-3 is an open reading frame, and its role is uncertain. The CDR3 has 18 amino acids. V was cut by 0 bases and J by 2 bases, with 21 bases left in between.